This T cell receptor beta chain was sequenced in a study of blood T cell repertoires in COVID-19. Background on the study: The United States, Italy and Spain provided the acute and convalescent COVID-19 samples.

Germline V gives CDR1 SGHRS, CDR2 YFSETQ. V shed 1 base and J shed 5 bases, with 16 bases lying between them. This CDR3 contains 15 residues. Some clones are missing from TCRdb's copy, which holds only in-frame ones; the method was immunoSEQ multiplex PCR. This table holds hundreds of thousands of clones, around 87% found once. The receptor was isolated from a woman in her fifties or sixties with active or convalescent COVID-19. J is TRBJ2-7 and V is TRBV5-1; D might be TRBD2 (7 bases). The specimen was peripheral blood. The CDR3 nucleotides read TGCGCCAGCAGCTTGCGGGGGGCCTCGACCCACGAGCAGTACTTC. This translates into CASSLRGASTHEQYF.